Below, 9 T cell receptor beta chains from the same sample are listed, as sequenced in a study of Graves' ophthalmopathy and Graves' hyperthyroidism. From RNA, the CDR3 regions of TCR beta chains were amplified and sequenced. An opening RT-PCR round employed HTBI primers and preceded a second-round multiplex PCR. TCRdb passed the multiplex PCR reads through MiXCR, listing each CDR3 protein once. The sample yields 600,000 to 950,000 distinct CDR3 sequences, roughly 40% seen once. The specimen sequenced was peripheral blood. All receptors derive from an adult man with Graves' ophthalmopathy.

The chain carries TRBV25-1 and TRBJ2-2; either TRBD1 or TRBD2 may supply D (5 bases each). This CDR3 spans 15 amino acids. Looked up from germline, CDR1 is MGHDK and CDR2 is SYGVNS. The V gene lost 10 bases and the J gene lost 4 bases, with 19 bases spanning the gap. The CDR3 protein is CATAIVGAGTGELFF. For the CDR3, the DNA is TGTGCCACCGCAATCGTCGGGGCGGGCACCGGGGAGCTGTTTTTT.

This clonotype was seen only a few times. The chain employs TRBV20-1 and TRBJ1-5; D is ambiguous. CDR3 length: 13 amino acids. V was cut by 6 bases and J by 3 bases, with 12 bases left in between. Germline-derived CDR1 and CDR2 are DFQATT and SNEGSKA (reference sequence). CDR3 protein: CSATEENNQPQHF. CDR3 sequence (DNA): TGCAGTGCAACTGAGGAGAACAATCAGCCCCAGCATTTT.

This clonotype was counted ten times or more. The chain links TRBV15 to TRBJ1-4; weak D call: TRBD1 (5 bases). Trimming removed 0 bases at V and 1 base at J, with 15 bases between. Germline CDR1 is LNHNV and CDR2 is YYDKDF (reference sequence). The CDR3 covers 18 residues. CDR3 protein: CATSRDFPGKGTNEKLFF. CDR3 nucleotides: TGTGCCACCAGCAGAGATTTTCCAGGGAAGGGAACTAATGAAAAACTGTTTTTT.

In its sample, this clonotype was seen a few times. The chain combines TRBV9 with TRBJ1-1; D uncertain. Germline CDR1 SGDLS, CDR2 YYNGEE. V lost 0 bases to trimming and J lost 0 bases, with 6 bases between them. There are 14 residues in the CDR3. The CDR3 DNA sequence: TGTGCCAGCAGCGTAGCTCAGATGAACACTGAAGCTTTCTTT. It specifies CASSVAQMNTEAFF.

Many counts were recorded for this clonotype. The J gene is TRBJ1-6, the V gene TRBV11-2; D not certain. CDR3 size: 12 residues. V was shortened by 3 bases and J by 11 bases, with 8 bases between the two germline ends. CDR1 SGHAT and CDR2 FQNNGV come from the germline V gene. Written as DNA, the CDR3 is TGTGCCAGCAGCTTGGGGTGGGCACCCCTCCACTTT. Amino acids: CASSLGWAPLHF. The full variable domain, its missing parts supplied by reference TRBV11-2 and TRBJ1-6, is EAGVAQSPRYKIIEKRQSVAFWCNPISGHATLYWYQQILGQGPKLLIQFQNNGVVDDSQLPKDRFSAERLKGVDSTLKIQPAKLEDSAVYLCASSLGWAPLHFGNGTRLTVT.

V usage is TRBV7-6 and J usage is TRBJ2-7; 8 nucleotides match TRBD2. The end of the DNA is better explained by TRBJ2-1, so the J call may be wrong. The CDR3 spans 14 residues. CDR1 and CDR2 (germline): SGHVS, FNYEAQ. The CDR3: CASSLAGGYNEQFF. In nucleotides, the CDR3 is TGTGCCAGCAGCTTGGCGGGGGGATACAATGAGCAGTTCTTC.

With regard to this clonotype: A much larger clone lies a single base off, so this may be a read error. This chain links TRBV24-1 with TRBJ2-5; no clear D. Trimming removed 0 bases at V and 11 bases at J, with 9 bases between. CDR3 size: 12 residues. Per the germline V gene, CDR1 is KGHDR and CDR2 is SFDVKD. The CDR3 sequence is CATSDLGVEQYF. In DNA form, the CDR3 reads TGTGCCACCAGTGATTTGGGAGTAGAGCAGTACTTC.

At least ten counts were recorded for this clonotype. The CDR3 DNA is TGTGCCAGCAGCCCAGACAGGGATGAGACCCAGTACTTC. This encodes CASSPDRDETQYF. The gene calls are TRBV7-8 and TRBJ2-5, with 7 bases identical to TRBD1. Losses at the gene ends were 5 bases for V and 5 bases for J; bases not matched to a gene: 5. The germline CDR1 and CDR2 sequences are SGHVS and FQNEAQ. This CDR3 is 13 amino acids long.

The rearrangement joins TRBV20-1 to TRBJ2-5; 7 nucleotides match TRBD2. Germline lookup yields CDR1 DFQATT and CDR2 SNEGSKA (reference sequence). Trimming cost V 0 bases and J 5 bases; bases outside gene matches: 9. The CDR3 consists of 15 residues. For the CDR3, the DNA is TGCAGTGCTAGAGACGGCGGGAGTAGTGGGGAGACCCAGTACTTC. Residues: CSARDGGSSGETQYF.